This paragraph reports one T cell receptor (beta chain). Its antigen remains unidentified. It was with 60 Vbeta and 13 Jbeta primers that the PCR ran. Profiling relied on immunoSEQ multiplex PCR, and the TCRdb table lists in-frame clones only, not all of them. The profile shows roughly 120,000 clones, 65% to 80% of them singletons. These data originate in a study of cytomegalovirus exposure and HLA in healthy donors. Study-wide results and limits: Follow-up analysis found HLA locus-dependent TCR association rates, highest for DRB1 and lowest for HLA-C. The authors later found most CMV-associated TCR beta chains appeared HLA-restricted. Data from an earlier analysis indicated that most TCR beta V segments were productive either about 87% or about 30% of the time.

The V gene's germline CDR1 is SGHRS and CDR2 YFSETQ. J was trimmed by 8 bases and V by 2 bases; bases with no gene match: 4. The CDR3 is 14 residues long. Input material: PBMCs. This chain connects TRBV5-1 to TRBJ2-1; TRBD1 matches at 10 bases. This TCR was recovered from a human donor in good health. CDR3 region: CASSLGDRGDEQFF. The CDR3 DNA reads as TGCGCCAGCAGCTTAGGGGACAGGGGCGATGAGCAGTTCTTC.